This T cell receptor (beta chain) was sequenced during a study of vaccination and CD4 T cells after COVID-19. The Oncomine TCR Beta short-read assay sequenced DNA from cultured CD4+ T cells. TCRdb used MiXCR to reprocess the PCR reads, holding one entry per CDR3 protein. The data hold 10,000 or so distinct CDR3 sequences, with roughly 59% observed a single time. Notes on this clonotype: Its antigen is still unknown.

Treatment specified: roughly 10-day PBMC culture with coronavirus spike peptide pools or control peptides (ViraFEST assay). ViraFEST used peptide pools to expand antigen-specific T cells before TCR sequencing. V gave up 1 base and J gave up 0 bases, with 10 bases separating them. The CDR3 loop spans 16 amino acids. Germline V gene lookup returns CDR1 SGHNT and CDR2 YENEEA. Sequenced: CD4+ T cells from blood, cultured in vitro. The sequence derives from a human donor who had recovered from COVID-19. The J gene is TRBJ2-1, the V gene TRBV11-3; the D gene could be TRBD1 or TRBD2 (5 bases each). The DNA of the CDR3 is TGTGCCAGCAGCTTAGCTGGGGGAGTCTCCTACAATGAGCAGTTCTTC. Its protein is CASSLAGGVSYNEQFF. Complete variable domain (other parts from reference TRBV11-3 and TRBJ2-1): EAGVVQSPRYKIIEKKQPVAFWCNPISGHNTLYWYLQNLGQGPELLIRYENEEAVDDSQLPKDRFSAERLKGVDSTLKIQPAELGDSAVYLCASSLAGGVSYNEQFFGPGTRLTVL.